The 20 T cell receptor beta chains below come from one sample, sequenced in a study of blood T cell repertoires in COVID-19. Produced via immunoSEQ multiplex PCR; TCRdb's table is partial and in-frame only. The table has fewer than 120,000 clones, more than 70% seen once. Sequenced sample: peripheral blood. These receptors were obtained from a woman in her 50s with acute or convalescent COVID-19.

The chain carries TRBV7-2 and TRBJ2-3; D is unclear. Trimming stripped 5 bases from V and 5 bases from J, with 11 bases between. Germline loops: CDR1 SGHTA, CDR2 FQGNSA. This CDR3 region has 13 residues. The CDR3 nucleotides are TGTGCCAGCAGCCCGAGGCCGGGAGATACGCAGTATTTT. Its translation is CASSPRPGDTQYF.

The chain's CDR3 is CASSDRGHLNTGELFF. The CDR3 DNA is TGTGCCAGCAGTGATCGGGGACATCTCAACACCGGGGAGCTGTTTTTT. The rearrangement links TRBV6-1 to TRBJ2-2; TRBD1 is a possible D gene (6 bases). Per germline, CDR1 MNHNS and CDR2 SASEGT. V lost 3 bases and J 2 bases, leaving 13 bases between the germline ends. This CDR3 spans 16 amino acids.

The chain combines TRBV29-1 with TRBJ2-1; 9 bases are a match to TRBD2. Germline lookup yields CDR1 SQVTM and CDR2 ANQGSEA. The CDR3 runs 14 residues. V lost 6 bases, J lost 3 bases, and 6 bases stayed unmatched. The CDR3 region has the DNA TGCAGCGTGGGCTCTAGCGGGGTCTACAATGAGCAGTTCTTC. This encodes CSVGSSGVYNEQFF.

DNA of the CDR3: TGTGCCAGTAGTCCCGGGACTTTCGGAGGAGATACGCAGTATTTT. It translates to CASSPGTFGGDTQYF. V is TRBV19 and J is TRBJ2-3, with D possibly TRBD2 on 6 matching bases. V was shortened by 5 bases and J by 5 bases, with 17 bases between the two germline ends. This CDR3 region has 15 residues. The germline V gene encodes CDR1 LNHDA and CDR2 SQIVND (reference sequence).

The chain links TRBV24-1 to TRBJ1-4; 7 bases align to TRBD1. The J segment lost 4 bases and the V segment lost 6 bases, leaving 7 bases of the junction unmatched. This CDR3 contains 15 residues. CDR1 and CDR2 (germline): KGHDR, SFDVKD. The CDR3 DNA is TGTGCCACCAGTCCATCAGGGGGGATTAATGAAAAACTGTTTTTT. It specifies CATSPSGGINEKLFF.

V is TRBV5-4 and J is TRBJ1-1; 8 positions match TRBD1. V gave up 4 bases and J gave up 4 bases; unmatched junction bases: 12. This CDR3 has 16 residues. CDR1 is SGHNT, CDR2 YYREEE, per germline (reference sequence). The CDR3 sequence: CASSQGDRGGGTEAFF. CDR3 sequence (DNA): TGTGCCAGCAGCCAGGGAGACAGGGGAGGTGGCACTGAAGCTTTCTTT.

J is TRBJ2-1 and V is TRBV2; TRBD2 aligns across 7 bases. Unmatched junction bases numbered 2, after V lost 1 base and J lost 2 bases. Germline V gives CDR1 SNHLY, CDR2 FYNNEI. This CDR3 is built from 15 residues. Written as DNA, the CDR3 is TGTGCCAGCAGTGAAGTTCTAGCGGCCTACAATGAGCAGTTCTTC. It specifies CASSEVLAAYNEQFF.

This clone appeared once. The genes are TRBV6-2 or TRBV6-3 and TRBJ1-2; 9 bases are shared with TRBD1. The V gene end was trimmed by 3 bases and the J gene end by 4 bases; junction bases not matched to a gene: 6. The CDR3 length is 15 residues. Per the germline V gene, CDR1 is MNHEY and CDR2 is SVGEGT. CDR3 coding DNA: TGTGCCAGCAGTTATCCGGACAGGGGAATCTATGGCTACACCTTC. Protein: CASSYPDRGIYGYTF.

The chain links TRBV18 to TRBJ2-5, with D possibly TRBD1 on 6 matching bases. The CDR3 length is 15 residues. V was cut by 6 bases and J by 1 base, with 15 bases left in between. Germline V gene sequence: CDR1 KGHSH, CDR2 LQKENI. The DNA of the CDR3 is TGTGCCAGCTCCCCCCGGACAGCACTCCAAGAGACCCAGTACTTC. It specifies CASSPRTALQETQYF.

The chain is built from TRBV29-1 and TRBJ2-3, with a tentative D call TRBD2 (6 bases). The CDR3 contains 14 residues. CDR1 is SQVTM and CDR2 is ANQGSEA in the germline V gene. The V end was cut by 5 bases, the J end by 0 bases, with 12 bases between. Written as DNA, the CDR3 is TGCAGCGTTATTCCAGGGACTAGCACAGATACGCAGTATTTT. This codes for CSVIPGTSTDTQYF.

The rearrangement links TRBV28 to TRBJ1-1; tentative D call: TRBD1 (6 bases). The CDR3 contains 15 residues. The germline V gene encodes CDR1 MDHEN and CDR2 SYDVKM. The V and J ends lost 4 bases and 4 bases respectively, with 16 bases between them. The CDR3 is CASSSYTGLGTEAFF. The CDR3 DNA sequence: TGTGCCAGCAGTTCCTATACAGGGCTCGGCACTGAAGCTTTCTTT. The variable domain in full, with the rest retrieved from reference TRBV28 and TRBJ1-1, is DVKVTQSSRYLVKRTGEKVFLECVQDMDHENMFWYRQDPGLGLRLIYFSYDVKMKEKGDIPEGYSVSREKKERFSLILESASTNQTSMYLCASSSYTGLGTEAFFGQGTRLTVV.

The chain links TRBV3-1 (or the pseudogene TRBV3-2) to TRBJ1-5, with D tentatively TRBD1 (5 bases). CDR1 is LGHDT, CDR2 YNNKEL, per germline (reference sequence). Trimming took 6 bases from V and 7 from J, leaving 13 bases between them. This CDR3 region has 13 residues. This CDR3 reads CASSQRSGQPQHF. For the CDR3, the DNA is TGTGCCAGCAGTCAAAGGTCAGGGCAGCCCCAGCATTTT.

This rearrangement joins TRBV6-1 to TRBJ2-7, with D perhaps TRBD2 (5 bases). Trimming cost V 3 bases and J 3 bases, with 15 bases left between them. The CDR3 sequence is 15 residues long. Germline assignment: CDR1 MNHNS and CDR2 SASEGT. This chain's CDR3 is CASSEGSPENYEQYF. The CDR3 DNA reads TGTGCCAGCAGTGAGGGGAGCCCCGAGAACTACGAGCAGTACTTC.

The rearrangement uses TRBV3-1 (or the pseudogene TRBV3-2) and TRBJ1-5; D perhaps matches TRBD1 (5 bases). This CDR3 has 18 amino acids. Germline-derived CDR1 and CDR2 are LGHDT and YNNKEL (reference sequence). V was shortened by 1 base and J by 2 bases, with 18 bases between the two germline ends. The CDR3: CASSQGPVGQMGNQPQHF. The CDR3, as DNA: TGTGCCAGCAGCCAAGGTCCCGTCGGACAAATGGGCAATCAGCCCCAGCATTTT.

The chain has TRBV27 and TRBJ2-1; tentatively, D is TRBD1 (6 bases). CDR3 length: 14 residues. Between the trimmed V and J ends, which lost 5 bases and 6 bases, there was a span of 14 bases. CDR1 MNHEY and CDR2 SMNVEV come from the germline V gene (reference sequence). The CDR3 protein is CASSQTGHFNEQFF. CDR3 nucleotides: TGTGCCAGCAGTCAGACGGGACACTTCAATGAGCAGTTCTTC.

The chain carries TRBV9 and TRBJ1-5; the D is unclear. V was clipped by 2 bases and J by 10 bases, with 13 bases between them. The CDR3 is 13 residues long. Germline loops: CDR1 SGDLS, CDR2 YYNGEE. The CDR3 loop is CASSVVPSGPQHF. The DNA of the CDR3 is TGTGCCAGCAGCGTCGTACCCTCGGGACCCCAGCATTTT.

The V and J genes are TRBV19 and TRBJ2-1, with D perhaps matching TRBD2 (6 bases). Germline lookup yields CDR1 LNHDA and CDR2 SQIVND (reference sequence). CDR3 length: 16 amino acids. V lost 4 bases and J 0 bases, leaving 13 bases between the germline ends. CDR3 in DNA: TGTGCCAGTAGTAAGGGACTCCTGAGCTCCTACAATGAGCAGTTCTTC. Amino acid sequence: CASSKGLLSSYNEQFF.

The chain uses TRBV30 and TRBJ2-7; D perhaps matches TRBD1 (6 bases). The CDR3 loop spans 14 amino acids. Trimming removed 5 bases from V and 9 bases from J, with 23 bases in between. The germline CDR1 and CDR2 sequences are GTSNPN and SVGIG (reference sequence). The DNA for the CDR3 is TGTGCCTGGTCTACTCGGGACATCCCTCTGAGGCAGTACTTC. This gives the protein CAWSTRDIPLRQYF.

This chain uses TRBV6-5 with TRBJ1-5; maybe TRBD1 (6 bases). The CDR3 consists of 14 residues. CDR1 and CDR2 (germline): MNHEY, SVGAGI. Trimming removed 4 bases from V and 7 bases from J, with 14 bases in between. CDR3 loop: CASSSGGGRQPQHF. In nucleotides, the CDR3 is TGTGCCAGCAGTTCGGGAGGGGGGAGACAGCCCCAGCATTTT.

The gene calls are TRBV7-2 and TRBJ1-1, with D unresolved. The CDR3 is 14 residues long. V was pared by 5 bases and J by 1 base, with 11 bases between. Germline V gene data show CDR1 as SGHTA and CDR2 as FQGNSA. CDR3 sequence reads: CASSALVRNTEAFF. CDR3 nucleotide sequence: TGTGCCAGCAGCGCACTAGTCAGGAACACTGAAGCTTTCTTT. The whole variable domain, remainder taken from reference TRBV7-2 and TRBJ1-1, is GAGVSQSPSNKVTEKGKDVELRCDPISGHTALYWYRQSLGQGLEFLIYFQGNSAPDKSGLPSDRFSAERTGGSVSTLTIQRTQQEDSAVYLCASSALVRNTEAFFGQGTRLTVV.